A selection of T cell receptor beta chains follows, all from one sample in a study of cytomegalovirus exposure and HLA in healthy donors. Assay: immunoSEQ multiplex PCR; the TCRdb copy retains only in-frame clones and omits some. The sample includes about 120,000 clones, over 70% of them seen just once. Sample: PBMCs. These receptors all stem from a woman aged 18-29 years in good health and CMV-seronegative. The CDR3 runs from the conserved cysteine through the conserved F or W. A D gene is named only where the DNA matches it firmly. Expanded clones are given a class, and other clones once, few, many or no size at all.

v_gene,d_gene,j_gene,abundance,CDR3aa,CDR3nt
TRBV19,TRBD1,TRBJ1-5,.,CASKRDRSNQPQHF,TGTGCCAGCAAGAGGGACAGAAGCAATCAGCCCCAGCATTTT
TRBV11-2,.,TRBJ1-6,.,CASSLLGSGALHF,TGTGCCAGCAGCTTACTGGGTTCGGGGGCCCTCCACTTT
TRBV12-5,.,TRBJ2-7,.,CASGLGLVSYEQYF,TGTGCTAGTGGTTTGGGTCTAGTCTCCTACGAGCAGTACTTC
TRBV19,.,TRBJ2-7,.,CASSIAENSYEQYF,TGTGCCAGTAGTATAGCCGAGAACTCCTACGAGCAGTACTTC
TRBV5-6,.,TRBJ2-7,.,CANSLARQGGKYF,TGTGCCAACAGCTTGGCCCGGCAGGGCGGGAAGTACTTC
TRBV18,.,TRBJ2-1,.,CASSPNESKFF,TGTGCCAGCTCACCCAATGAGAGTAAGTTCTTC
TRBV27,.,TRBJ1-1,once,CASRQTGNTEAFF,TGTGCCAGCAGACAGACAGGGAACACTGAAGCTTTCTTT
TRBV29-1,.,TRBJ2-1,few,CSVVLYNEQFF,TGCAGCGTTGTCCTCTACAATGAGCAGTTCTTC
TRBV4-3,TRBD1,TRBJ1-6,.,CASSQEFGTGNSPLHF,TGCGCCAGCAGCCAAGAGTTCGGGACAGGGAACTCACCCCTCCACTTT
TRBV28,.,TRBJ1-1,.,CASKRGNTEAFF,TGTGCCAGCAAGCGGGGGAACACTGAAGCTTTCTTT
TRBV5-4,.,TRBJ1-4,.,CASSLSGATNEKLFF,TGTGCCAGCAGCTTGTCCGGGGCAACTAATGAAAAACTGTTTTTT
TRBV5-1,.,TRBJ2-3,.,CASSRSSTDTQYF,TGCGCCAGCTCTCGTAGTAGCACAGATACGCAGTATTTT
TRBV11-2,TRBD2,TRBJ2-1,few,CATTALADSYNEQFF,TGTGCCACAACCGCTCTAGCGGATTCTTACAATGAGCAGTTCTTC
TRBV6-1,.,TRBJ1-1,.,CASSEGQENTEAFF,TGTGCCAGCAGTGAAGGACAGGAGAACACTGAAGCTTTCTTT
TRBV7-9,.,TRBJ2-1,.,CASSFGSGSSYNEQFF,TGTGCCAGCAGCTTCGGGAGCGGTAGCTCCTACAATGAGCAGTTCTTC
TRBV7-9,.,TRBJ2-2,.,CASSFVAGDTGELFF,TGTGCCAGCAGCTTTGTTGCAGGGGACACCGGGGAGCTGTTTTTT
TRBV7-9,.,TRBJ2-1,.,CASSLGPPTHEQFF,TGTGCCAGCAGCTTAGGACCCCCGACACATGAGCAGTTCTTC
TRBV7-6,TRBD1,TRBJ1-5,.,CASSSRGDQPQHF,TGTGCCAGCAGCTCCAGGGGGGATCAGCCCCAGCATTTT
TRBV7-2,TRBD1,TRBJ1-5,few,CASSLIRGPNQPQHF,TGTGCCAGCAGCCTCATCAGGGGGCCTAATCAGCCCCAGCATTTT
TRBV18,TRBD1,TRBJ2-7,.,CASSPGTGHYEQYF,TGTGCCAGCTCACCGGGGACAGGCCACTACGAGCAGTACTTC
TRBV6-1,.,TRBJ2-6,.,CASERGSGANVLTF,TGTGCCAGCGAAAGAGGGTCCGGGGCCAACGTCCTGACTTTC
TRBV13,TRBD1,TRBJ2-7,.,CASSPGTGVEQYF,TGTGCCAGCAGCCCCGGGACAGGGGTCGAGCAGTACTTC
TRBV6-5,.,TRBJ2-1,once,CASSYLRTEYNEQFF,TGTGCCAGCAGTTACCTGCGGACAGAATACAATGAGCAGTTCTTC
TRBV29-1,.,TRBJ1-2,.,CSVGLTNYGYTF,TGCAGCGTCGGACTGACTAACTATGGCTACACCTTC
TRBV19,.,TRBJ1-1,.,CASSIVPGGTEAFF,TGTGCCAGTAGTATAGTCCCCGGGGGCACTGAAGCTTTCTTT
TRBV29-1,TRBD1,TRBJ2-5,.,CSVEVGQGAGTQYF,TGCAGCGTTGAAGTGGGACAGGGGGCAGGGACCCAGTACTTC
TRBV19,.,TRBJ2-3,.,CASSIEATDTQYF,TGTGCCAGTAGTATAGAGGCTACAGATACGCAGTATTTT
TRBV11-3,.,TRBJ2-1,.,CASSPFRDGSYNEQFF,TGTGCCAGCAGCCCTTTCAGGGATGGTTCCTACAATGAGCAGTTCTTC
TRBV2,.,TRBJ1-2,.,CATTRDTRLERGYTF,TGTGCCACCACACGGGACACCCGCTTGGAACGTGGCTACACCTTC
TRBV6-1,.,TRBJ1-3,.,CASSEALTAGNTIYF,TGTGCCAGCAGTGAAGCTCTGACAGCAGGAAACACCATATATTTT
TRBV5-1,.,TRBJ1-4,.,CASRESEKLFF,TGCGCCAGTCGGGAAAGCGAAAAACTGTTTTTT
TRBV19,TRBD2,TRBJ2-3,few,CASSRPGGAKGDTQYF,TGTGCCAGTAGTCGGCCCGGGGGGGCCAAAGGAGATACGCAGTATTTT
TRBV5-1,.,TRBJ1-2,.,CASSLREGTSSGYTF,TGCGCCAGCAGCTTGAGAGAAGGGACTTCTTCTGGCTACACCTTC
TRBV11-3,TRBD1,TRBJ2-7,.,CASSLGLGQGKLNTYEQYF,TGTGCCAGCAGCTTAGGTCTTGGACAGGGAAAGCTGAACACCTACGAGCAGTACTTC
TRBV7-9,TRBD1,TRBJ1-4,.,CASSLDRGEEKLFF,TGTGCCAGCAGCTTAGACAGGGGAGAAGAAAAACTGTTTTTT
TRBV28,.,TRBJ1-3,.,CASRQAGGNTIYF,TGTGCCAGCCGGCAGGCGGGTGGAAACACCATATATTTT
TRBV6-6,.,TRBJ1-1,.,CASSQRNTEAFF,TGTGCCAGCAGCCAGCGGAACACTGAAGCTTTCTTT
TRBV6-6,.,TRBJ2-2,.,CASSTGTLNTGELFF,TGTGCCAGCAGTACCGGGACATTGAACACCGGGGAGCTGTTTTTT
TRBV7-9,TRBD1,TRBJ1-1,.,CASSPGTGGRDTEAFF,TGTGCCAGCAGCCCCGGGACAGGTGGTCGGGACACTGAAGCTTTCTTT
TRBV4-2,TRBD2,TRBJ2-1,.,CASSQEAGGPTEQFF,TGTGCCAGCAGCCAAGAGGCGGGAGGGCCTACTGAGCAGTTCTTC
TRBV7-9,.,TRBJ2-5,.,CASSPGEKYF,TGTGCCAGCAGCCCCGGGGAGAAGTACTTC
TRBV6-5,TRBD1,TRBJ1-6,few,CASSPRQGASPLHF,TGTGCCAGCAGTCCCCGCCAGGGGGCTTCACCCCTCCACTTT
TRBV13,TRBD2,TRBJ2-1,.,CASSLEGRGGSYNEQFF,TGTGCCAGCAGCTTAGAGGGACGGGGGGGATCCTACAATGAGCAGTTCTTC
TRBV29-1,.,TRBJ1-5,few,CSVADRSNQPQHF,TGCAGCGTTGCCGATCGGAGCAATCAGCCCCAGCATTTT
TRBV13,.,TRBJ1-5,.,CASSLGTRAQHF,TGTGCCAGCAGCTTAGGGACTCGAGCCCAGCATTTT
TRBV5-4,TRBD2,TRBJ2-7,few,CASSSGLVYEQYF,TGTGCCAGCAGCTCCGGACTAGTCTACGAGCAGTACTTC
TRBV7-9,TRBD2,TRBJ2-7,.,CASSFPTGTSGTGSYEQYF,TGTGCCAGCAGCTTCCCTACCGGGACTAGCGGGACCGGCTCCTACGAGCAGTACTTC
TRBV30,TRBD1,TRBJ1-1,once,CAWSVGPSTGVGRAFF,TGTGCCTGGAGTGTAGGGCCTTCAACAGGGGTCGGTCGAGCTTTCTTT
TRBV5-1,TRBD1,TRBJ1-2,.,CASSQGTGGVVVGGYTF,TGCGCCAGCAGCCAAGGGACAGGGGGCGTCGTTGTCGGAGGCTACACCTTC
TRBV7-9,.,TRBJ2-1,.,CASSLHSRSYNEQFF,TGTGCCAGCAGCTTACACAGCCGCTCCTACAATGAGCAGTTCTTC
TRBV7-2,TRBD1,TRBJ1-2,.,CASSLWTGLDYGYTF,TGTGCCAGCAGCTTATGGACAGGGCTGGACTATGGCTACACCTTC
TRBV7-6,TRBD1,TRBJ2-2,.,CASSAPENRGGELFF,TGTGCCAGCAGCGCCCCCGAAAACAGGGGCGGGGAGCTGTTTTTT
TRBV9,.,TRBJ2-7,.,CASSLSGTADYYEQYF,TGTGCCAGCAGCCTCTCGGGTACGGCTGACTATTACGAGCAGTACTTC
TRBV6-1,TRBD2,TRBJ2-1,.,CASSGLAGGPNEQFF,TGTGCCAGCAGTGGCCTAGCGGGAGGGCCAAATGAGCAGTTCTTC
TRBV30,.,TRBJ1-2,.,CAWSVRAPGFYGYTF,TGTGCCTGGAGTGTAAGGGCTCCAGGGTTCTATGGCTACACCTTC
TRBV12-5,TRBD1,TRBJ1-1,.,CASGPQGAASVAFF,TGTGCTAGTGGTCCGCAGGGGGCGGCGAGTGTGGCTTTCTTT
TRBV6-5,TRBD1,TRBJ2-5,once,CASSLTDRVKMGTQYF,TGTGCCAGCAGTTTGACTGACAGGGTCAAGATGGGGACCCAGTACTTC